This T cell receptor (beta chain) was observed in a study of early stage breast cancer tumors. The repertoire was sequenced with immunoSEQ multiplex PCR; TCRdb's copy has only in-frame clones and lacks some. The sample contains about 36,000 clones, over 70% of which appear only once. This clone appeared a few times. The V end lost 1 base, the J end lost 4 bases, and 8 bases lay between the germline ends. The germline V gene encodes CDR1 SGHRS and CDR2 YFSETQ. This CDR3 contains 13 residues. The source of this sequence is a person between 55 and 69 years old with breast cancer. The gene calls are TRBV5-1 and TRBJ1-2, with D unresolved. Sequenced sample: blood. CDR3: CASSLSQSYGYTF. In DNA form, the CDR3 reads TGCGCCAGCAGCTTGAGCCAAAGCTATGGCTACACCTTC.